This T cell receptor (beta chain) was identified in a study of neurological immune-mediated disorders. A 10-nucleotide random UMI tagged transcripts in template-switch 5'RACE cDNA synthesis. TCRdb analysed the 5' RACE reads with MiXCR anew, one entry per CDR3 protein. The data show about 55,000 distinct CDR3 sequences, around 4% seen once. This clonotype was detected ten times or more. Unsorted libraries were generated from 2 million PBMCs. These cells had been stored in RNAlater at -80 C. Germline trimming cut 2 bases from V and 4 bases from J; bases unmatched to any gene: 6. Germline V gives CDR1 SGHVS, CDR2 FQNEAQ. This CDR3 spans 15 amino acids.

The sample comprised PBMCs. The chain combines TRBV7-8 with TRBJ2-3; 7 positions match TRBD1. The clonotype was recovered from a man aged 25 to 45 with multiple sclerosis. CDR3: CASSLQGVDPDTQYF. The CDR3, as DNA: TGTGCCAGCAGCTTACAGGGGGTAGACCCAGATACGCAGTATTTT.